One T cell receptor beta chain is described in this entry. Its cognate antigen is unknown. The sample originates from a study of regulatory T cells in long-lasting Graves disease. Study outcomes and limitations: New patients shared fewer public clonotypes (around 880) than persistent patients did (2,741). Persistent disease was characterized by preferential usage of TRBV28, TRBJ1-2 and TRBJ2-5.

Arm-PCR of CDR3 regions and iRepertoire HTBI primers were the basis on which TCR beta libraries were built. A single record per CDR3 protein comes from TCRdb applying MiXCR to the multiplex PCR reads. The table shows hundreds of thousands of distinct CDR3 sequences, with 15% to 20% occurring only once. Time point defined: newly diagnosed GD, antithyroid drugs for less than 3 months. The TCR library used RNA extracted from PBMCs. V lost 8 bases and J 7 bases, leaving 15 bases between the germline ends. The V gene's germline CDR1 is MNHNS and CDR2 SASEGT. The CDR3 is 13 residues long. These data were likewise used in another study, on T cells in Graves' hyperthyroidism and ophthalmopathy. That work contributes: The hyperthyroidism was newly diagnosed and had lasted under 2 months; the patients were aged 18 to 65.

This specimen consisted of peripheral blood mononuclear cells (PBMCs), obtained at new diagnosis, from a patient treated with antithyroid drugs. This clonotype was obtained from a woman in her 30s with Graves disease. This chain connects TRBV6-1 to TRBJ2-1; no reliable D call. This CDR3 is CASAGLLYNEQFF. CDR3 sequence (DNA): TGTGCCAGCGCCGGCTTACTGTATAATGAGCAGTTCTTC.